Included here is one TCR beta chain sequence, with context. This clonotype was recorded at least ten times. It lacks a known antigen. Within one base of it there is no much larger clone, and no base qualities were kept. The data were obtained in a study of early T cells in non-severe SARS-CoV-2 infection (dated by TCRdb to 2020 to 2022). Regarding the research as a whole: Because TCR sequencing was done on bulk RNA from unsorted whole blood, the alpha and beta chains could not be paired. Broad study findings and their caveats: Matching against VDJdb was skewed toward anti-spike CD8 responses, likely underestimated virus-specific expansions, and missed private and CD4 specificities.

Libraries were prepared through 5' RACE. The sequencer listed for this sample is NextSeq 500. In the TCR library protocol, unique molecular identifiers were attached to individual cDNA molecules to correct for PCR bias and sequencing error. Both TCR alpha and beta chains were sequenced, and tight co-correlation was observed between alpha and beta sequence abundances in each sample. As for the authors' bioinformatics: Decombinator V4 was used to perform V gene, J gene and CDR3 annotation of TCR sequences. Expanded TCRs were defined as changing significantly between any two time points under a Poisson model with p below 0.0001. TCR abundances were normalised to the total number of TCRs sequenced per sample and expressed as counts per million. MAIT TCRs were defined by TRAV1-2 paired with TRAJ12, TRAJ20 or TRAJ33, and iNKT TCRs by TRAV10 paired with TRAJ18. VDJdb, accessed on 1 November 2021, was searched for TCRs annotated for CMV, EBV and SARS-CoV-2, and TCRs annotated for more than one antigen were excluded. TCRdb reworked the public reads: Q25 trimming with fastp, MiXCR clone assembly, productive beta chains retained. CDR3 protein duplicates are merged, each entry listing the most common genes and DNA. TCRdb, not the authors, supplied the V and J calls. The sample table lists roughly 25,000 distinct CDR3 sequences, about 4.5% of them with a count of one. The leading ten clones occupy 15% to 19% of the sample.

Spanning cysteine to phenylalanine, the CDR3 consists of 13 amino acids. Of all the DNA, just the CDR3 is kept, 39 bases in frame from base 1. At the junction V is shortened by 5 bases and J by 6 bases, with 11 bases in between. The germline V gene supplies CDR1 SGHTA and CDR2 FQGNSA. The study was a case-control design nested within a healthcare worker cohort in London, UK, with weekly nasopharyngeal swab PCR tests and blood sampling. Between 23 and 31 March 2020, the week of the UK lockdown, healthcare workers were enrolled and then followed up weekly for as long as 16 weeks. This receptor chain uses TRBV7-2 and TRBJ2-1, with an unclear D gene assignment. Material: whole blood. This clonotype was obtained from an adult who was a healthcare worker with PCR-confirmed SARS-CoV-2 infection or an uninfected control (not recorded which). The CDR3 region reads CASSDTGVNEQFF. The DNA is as follows: TGTGCCAGCAGCGACACCGGAGTCAATGAGCAGTTCTTC.